Sequencing of this T cell receptor (beta chain) was carried out in a study of cytomegalovirus exposure and HLA in healthy donors. PCR employed 60 Vbeta and 13 Jbeta primers. TCRdb keeps only in-frame clones here, not all; method: immunoSEQ multiplex PCR. The sample has about 99,000 clones; approximately 70% are singletons. The CDR3 runs to 14 residues. From germline, CDR1 is MNHEY and CDR2 SMNVEV (reference sequence). V shed 7 bases and J shed 3 bases, with 14 bases lying between them. General study findings and limits: In an earlier analysis, most TCR beta V segments were productive about 87% or about 30% of the time.

In the case of this clone: Its antigen remains unidentified.

Sequenced: PBMCs. This sequence originates from a woman aged 45 to 65 in good health and CMV-seronegative. V gene TRBV27 combines with J gene TRBJ2-3, with a weak D call TRBD2 (6 bases). CDR3 amino acids: CASTQTRLTDTQYF. As DNA, the CDR3 is TGTGCCAGCACCCAGACTAGACTGACAGATACGCAGTATTTT.